The rows below give T cell receptor beta chains drawn from one sample of a study of glioma-infiltrating T cells. Using its own MiXCR run on the multiplex PCR reads, TCRdb lists one record per CDR3 protein. The sample has about 130,000 distinct CDR3 sequences; roughly a quarter are singletons. The sequencing input was glioma tissue, nonneoplastic brain tissue, or PBMCs (not recorded which). The receptors here all came from a human donor with low-grade glioma or glioblastoma, undergoing nonglioma brain surgery, or in good health (not recorded which). CDR3s include the opening cysteine and the closing phenylalanine or tryptophan. Fields, in order: J gene, D gene, clone size, V gene, CDR3 protein, CDR3 DNA. D genes are given only for firm matches. The size of a clone is reported for some rows only, either as once, few or many, or as a class for expanded clones.

J gene: TRBJ2-5; D gene: TRBD2; clone size: NA; V gene: TRBV5-1; CDR3 protein: CASSYGTSGEKTQYF; CDR3 DNA: TGCGCCAGCAGCTACGGGACTAGCGGGGAAAAGACCCAGTACTTC
J gene: TRBJ2-2; D gene: NA; clone size: NA; V gene: TRBV4-1; CDR3 protein: CASSHAGTGENTGELFF; CDR3 DNA: TGCGCCAGCAGCCATGCCGGGACCGGTGAAAACACCGGGGAGCTGTTTTTT
J gene: TRBJ2-2; D gene: NA; clone size: NA; V gene: TRBV20-1; CDR3 protein: CSARGRDSYTGELFF; CDR3 DNA: TGCAGTGCTAGAGGCCGGGACTCCTACACCGGGGAGCTGTTTTTT
J gene: TRBJ1-1; D gene: NA; clone size: many; V gene: TRBV7-9; CDR3 protein: CASSGTRGRSTEAFF; CDR3 DNA: TGTGCCAGCAGCGGCACCAGGGGAAGGAGTACTGAAGCTTTCTTT
J gene: TRBJ2-3; D gene: TRBD2; clone size: NA; V gene: TRBV6-1; CDR3 protein: CASSAGTSGSTDTQYF; CDR3 DNA: TGTGCCAGCAGCGCAGGGACTAGCGGAAGCACAGATACGCAGTATTTT
J gene: TRBJ2-3; D gene: TRBD1; clone size: few; V gene: TRBV12-3/TRBV12-4; CDR3 protein: CASRPQGTSTDTQYF; CDR3 DNA: TGTGCCAGCAGACCACAGGGGACGAGCACAGATACGCAGTATTTT
J gene: TRBJ2-5; D gene: NA; clone size: few; V gene: TRBV4-1; CDR3 protein: CASSQDGTNQETQYF; CDR3 DNA: TGCGCCAGCAGCCAAGACGGAACGAATCAAGAGACCCAGTACTTC
J gene: TRBJ1-5; D gene: TRBD1; clone size: NA; V gene: TRBV20-1; CDR3 protein: CSAAGTGNQPQHF; CDR3 DNA: TGCAGTGCCGCAGGGACAGGGAATCAGCCCCAGCATTTT
J gene: TRBJ1-5; D gene: TRBD1; clone size: many; V gene: TRBV15; CDR3 protein: CATRQGPQPQHF; CDR3 DNA: TGTGCCACCCGACAGGGTCCTCAGCCCCAGCATTTT
J gene: TRBJ2-5; D gene: TRBD2; clone size: NA; V gene: TRBV20-1; CDR3 protein: CSATPGGAQETQYF; CDR3 DNA: TGCAGTGCTACCCCCGGGGGGGCCCAAGAGACCCAGTACTTC
J gene: TRBJ1-2; D gene: TRBD1; clone size: few; V gene: TRBV7-8; CDR3 protein: CASSSQGVADYGYTF; CDR3 DNA: TGTGCCAGCAGCTCACAGGGGGTGGCTGACTATGGCTACACCTTC
J gene: TRBJ2-3; D gene: TRBD2; clone size: NA; V gene: TRBV6-2/TRBV6-3; CDR3 protein: CASCLGLAGGPDTQYF; CDR3 DNA: TGCGCCAGCTGCCTGGGTCTTGCGGGGGGGCCAGATACGCAGTATTTT
J gene: TRBJ2-5; D gene: TRBD2; clone size: few; V gene: TRBV19; CDR3 protein: CASSPAGLAGKETQYF; CDR3 DNA: TGTGCCAGTAGTCCTGCCGGACTAGCGGGAAAAGAGACCCAGTACTTC
J gene: TRBJ1-3; D gene: NA; clone size: few; V gene: TRBV7-6; CDR3 protein: CASSPGPGYSGNTIYF; CDR3 DNA: TGTGCCAGCAGCCCAGGCCCGGGGTACTCTGGAAACACCATATATTTT
J gene: TRBJ2-1; D gene: NA; clone size: NA; V gene: TRBV7-9; CDR3 protein: CASSLVVAYNEQFF; CDR3 DNA: TGCGCCAGCAGCTTGGTGGTGGCTTACAATGAGCAGTTCTTC
J gene: TRBJ2-5; D gene: NA; clone size: NA; V gene: TRBV12-3/TRBV12-4; CDR3 protein: CASSFIAGLGETQYF; CDR3 DNA: TGTGCCAGCAGTTTTATAGCCGGGCTCGGAGAGACCCAGTACTTC
J gene: TRBJ2-3; D gene: NA; clone size: few; V gene: TRBV6-1; CDR3 protein: CASSHDLRTTSTDTQYF; CDR3 DNA: TGTGCCAGCAGTCACGATTTGCGGACAACTAGCACAGATACGCAGTATTTT
J gene: TRBJ2-3; D gene: NA; clone size: NA; V gene: TRBV5-1; CDR3 protein: CASSLGHETATDTQYF; CDR3 DNA: TGCGCCAGCAGCTTGGGACATGAGACAGCCACAGATACGCAGTATTTT
J gene: TRBJ2-3; D gene: NA; clone size: few; V gene: TRBV6-2/TRBV6-3; CDR3 protein: CASRQRSVDTQYF; CDR3 DNA: TGTGCCAGCAGGCAAAGATCTGTAGATACGCAGTATTTT
J gene: TRBJ2-4; D gene: TRBD2; clone size: NA; V gene: TRBV20-1; CDR3 protein: CSARDRGAGGPAKNIQYF; CDR3 DNA: TGCAGTGCTAGAGATCGGGGAGCGGGGGGACCCGCCAAAAACATTCAGTACTTC
J gene: TRBJ1-2; D gene: NA; clone size: few; V gene: TRBV6-1; CDR3 protein: CASSSGDPGPALYGYTF; CDR3 DNA: TGTGCCAGCAGCTCCGGGGACCCAGGACCCGCCCTATATGGCTACACCTTC
J gene: TRBJ2-2; D gene: NA; clone size: NA; V gene: TRBV11-2; CDR3 protein: CASSLVSRNTGELFF; CDR3 DNA: TGTGCCAGCAGCTTAGTATCACGGAACACCGGGGAGCTGTTTTTT
J gene: TRBJ1-3; D gene: NA; clone size: NA; V gene: TRBV5-1; CDR3 protein: CASSSLDGTSGNTIYF; CDR3 DNA: TGCGCCAGCAGCAGTTTGGACGGCACCTCTGGAAACACCATATATTTT
J gene: TRBJ2-6; D gene: NA; clone size: NA; V gene: TRBV12-3/TRBV12-4; CDR3 protein: CASSFPGGILGSGANVLTF; CDR3 DNA: TGTGCCAGCAGTTTCCCCGGCGGGATTTTAGGCTCTGGGGCCAACGTCCTGACTTTC
J gene: TRBJ1-5; D gene: NA; clone size: many; V gene: TRBV27; CDR3 protein: CASKLQGRGNQPQHF; CDR3 DNA: TGTGCCAGCAAACTTCAGGGGCGGGGCAATCAGCCCCAGCATTTT
J gene: TRBJ2-3; D gene: TRBD2; clone size: NA; V gene: TRBV7-2; CDR3 protein: CASSSVPGEGAFHTQYF; CDR3 DNA: TGTGCCAGCAGCTCTGTACCCGGGGAGGGCGCGTTCCATACGCAGTATTTT
J gene: TRBJ1-1; D gene: NA; clone size: many; V gene: TRBV20-1; CDR3 protein: CSAREIVPEAFF; CDR3 DNA: TGCAGTGCTAGAGAGATAGTGCCCGAAGCTTTCTTT
J gene: TRBJ1-3; D gene: NA; clone size: NA; V gene: TRBV28; CDR3 protein: CASSFYEQGRGNTIYF; CDR3 DNA: TGTGCCAGCAGTTTTTATGAACAGGGCCGTGGAAACACCATATATTTT
J gene: TRBJ2-3; D gene: NA; clone size: NA; V gene: TRBV12-3/TRBV12-4; CDR3 protein: CASSLALGGTQYF; CDR3 DNA: TGTGCCAGCAGTTTAGCCCTCGGGGGTACGCAGTATTTT
J gene: TRBJ2-3; D gene: TRBD2; clone size: NA; V gene: TRBV20-1; CDR3 protein: CSARDPQRGSTDTQYF; CDR3 DNA: TGCAGTGCTAGAGATCCACAGCGGGGGAGCACAGATACGCAGTATTTT
J gene: TRBJ2-2; D gene: NA; clone size: few; V gene: TRBV7-6; CDR3 protein: CASSLAANTGELFF; CDR3 DNA: TGTGCCAGCAGCTTAGCCGCGAACACCGGGGAGCTGTTTTTT
J gene: TRBJ2-3; D gene: TRBD2; clone size: NA; V gene: TRBV24-1; CDR3 protein: CATSETQRGHTDTRYF; CDR3 DNA: TGTGCCACCAGTGAAACCCAGCGGGGTCACACAGATACGCGGTATTTT
J gene: TRBJ2-3; D gene: NA; clone size: NA; V gene: TRBV2; CDR3 protein: CASSEGMADTQYF; CDR3 DNA: TGTGCCAGCAGTGAAGGAATGGCGGATACGCAGTATTTT
J gene: TRBJ1-3; D gene: NA; clone size: NA; V gene: TRBV14; CDR3 protein: CASSQGSYNTIYF; CDR3 DNA: TGTGCCAGCAGCCAAGGATCCTATAACACCATATATTTT
J gene: TRBJ2-5; D gene: NA; clone size: many; V gene: TRBV7-2; CDR3 protein: CASSLAGGRETQYF; CDR3 DNA: TGTGCCAGCAGCTTAGCGGGGGGGCGAGAGACCCAGTACTTC
J gene: TRBJ2-5; D gene: TRBD2; clone size: NA; V gene: TRBV4-2; CDR3 protein: CASSQGTRTYETQYF; CDR3 DNA: TGTGCCAGCAGCCAAGGGACTAGAACGTATGAGACCCAGTACTTC
J gene: TRBJ2-1; D gene: TRBD1; clone size: many; V gene: TRBV7-9; CDR3 protein: CASSVTGDNEQFF; CDR3 DNA: TGTGCCAGCAGCGTTACAGGGGACAATGAGCAGTTCTTC
J gene: TRBJ2-1; D gene: NA; clone size: many; V gene: TRBV6-1; CDR3 protein: CAGSRLAYNEQFF; CDR3 DNA: TGTGCCGGTTCCCGACTGGCCTACAATGAGCAGTTCTTC
J gene: TRBJ2-1; D gene: NA; clone size: many; V gene: TRBV20-1; CDR3 protein: CSARDQVEQFF; CDR3 DNA: TGCAGTGCTAGAGATCAAGTTGAGCAGTTCTTC
J gene: TRBJ2-6; D gene: NA; clone size: few; V gene: TRBV6-1; CDR3 protein: CASSYVGGAGANVLTF; CDR3 DNA: TGTGCCAGCAGTTATGTAGGGGGGGCTGGGGCCAACGTCCTGACTTTC
J gene: TRBJ1-2; D gene: TRBD1; clone size: few; V gene: TRBV4-1; CDR3 protein: CASSQTTGSGGYTF; CDR3 DNA: TGCGCCAGCAGCCAGACGACAGGGTCGGGAGGCTACACCTTC
J gene: TRBJ2-2; D gene: TRBD1; clone size: few; V gene: TRBV11-1; CDR3 protein: CASSLLNTGTGYTGELFF; CDR3 DNA: TGTGCCAGCAGCTTACTAAACACCGGGACAGGATACACCGGGGAGCTGTTTTTT
J gene: TRBJ2-3; D gene: TRBD1; clone size: many; V gene: TRBV2; CDR3 protein: CASSRQGRESDTQYF; CDR3 DNA: TGTGCCAGCAGTCGACAGGGCCGGGAATCAGATACGCAGTATTTT
J gene: TRBJ2-3; D gene: TRBD2; clone size: many; V gene: TRBV6-1; CDR3 protein: CASSSPGRGSTDTQYF; CDR3 DNA: TGTGCCAGCAGTTCTCCCGGGAGGGGGAGCACAGATACGCAGTATTTT
J gene: TRBJ2-3; D gene: TRBD1; clone size: NA; V gene: TRBV10-3; CDR3 protein: CAIRDRGLDTQYF; CDR3 DNA: TGTGCCATCAGGGACAGGGGCTTAGATACGCAGTATTTT
J gene: TRBJ1-5; D gene: NA; clone size: NA; V gene: TRBV7-9; CDR3 protein: CASSPRRDGRNQPQHF; CDR3 DNA: TGTGCCAGCAGCCCCCGGAGGGACGGCAGAAATCAGCCCCAGCATTTT
J gene: TRBJ2-5; D gene: NA; clone size: many; V gene: TRBV20-1; CDR3 protein: CSAIPPGLQETQYF; CDR3 DNA: TGCAGTGCTATTCCCCCGGGATTACAAGAGACCCAGTACTTC
J gene: TRBJ1-3; D gene: NA; clone size: NA; V gene: TRBV25-1; CDR3 protein: CVSSEFRTERDTIYF; CDR3 DNA: TGTGTCAGCAGTGAATTCCGGACAGAGAGGGACACCATATATTTT
J gene: TRBJ2-1; D gene: NA; clone size: many; V gene: TRBV15; CDR3 protein: CATSREYSNEQFF; CDR3 DNA: TGTGCCACCAGCAGAGAGTACAGCAATGAGCAGTTCTTC
J gene: TRBJ1-5; D gene: NA; clone size: few; V gene: TRBV18; CDR3 protein: CASSFWRDQPQHF; CDR3 DNA: TGTGCCAGCTCATTTTGGAGGGATCAGCCCCAGCATTTT
J gene: TRBJ1-3; D gene: NA; clone size: NA; V gene: TRBV7-9; CDR3 protein: CASSPIGYSRSGNTIYF; CDR3 DNA: TGTGCCAGCAGCCCTATAGGGTACAGCCGCTCTGGAAACACCATATATTTT
J gene: TRBJ2-3; D gene: NA; clone size: few; V gene: TRBV7-2; CDR3 protein: CASSLPEWAGSGTDTQYF; CDR3 DNA: TGTGCCAGCAGCTTACCGGAGTGGGCGGGGTCGGGCACAGATACGCAGTATTTT
J gene: TRBJ1-1; D gene: TRBD1; clone size: NA; V gene: TRBV6-2/TRBV6-3; CDR3 protein: CASSYSRGRLIKAFF; CDR3 DNA: TGTGCCAGCAGTTATTCTAGGGGGCGCCTGATTAAAGCTTTCTTT
J gene: TRBJ2-1; D gene: NA; clone size: few; V gene: TRBV6-1; CDR3 protein: CASRAGYEQFF; CDR3 DNA: TGTGCCAGCAGGGCGGGCTATGAGCAGTTCTTC
J gene: TRBJ1-5; D gene: NA; clone size: many; V gene: TRBV20-1; CDR3 protein: CSARDSAGSSQPQHF; CDR3 DNA: TGCAGTGCTAGAGATTCGGCAGGGAGTAGTCAGCCCCAGCATTTT
J gene: TRBJ2-1; D gene: TRBD2; clone size: few; V gene: TRBV3-1; CDR3 protein: CASSAPGLAPKNEQFF; CDR3 DNA: TGTGCCAGCAGCGCTCCGGGACTAGCACCCAAAAATGAGCAGTTCTTC
J gene: TRBJ2-3; D gene: TRBD2; clone size: NA; V gene: TRBV10-3; CDR3 protein: CAIKSRGGADTQYF; CDR3 DNA: TGTGCCATCAAGTCCCGGGGGGGTGCAGATACGCAGTATTTT
J gene: TRBJ1-5; D gene: NA; clone size: NA; V gene: TRBV27; CDR3 protein: CASSLWGSARQPQHF; CDR3 DNA: TGTGCCAGCAGTTTATGGGGCAGTGCTCGTCAGCCCCAGCATTTT
J gene: TRBJ2-1; D gene: NA; clone size: many; V gene: TRBV7-9; CDR3 protein: CASSLETRNNEQFF; CDR3 DNA: TGTGCCAGCAGCTTAGAAACTAGAAACAATGAGCAGTTCTTC
J gene: TRBJ2-1; D gene: TRBD1; clone size: NA; V gene: TRBV9; CDR3 protein: CASSVVGQGEPNEQFF; CDR3 DNA: TGTGCCAGCAGCGTAGTTGGACAGGGGGAGCCCAATGAGCAGTTCTTC